These T cell receptor beta chains were read from a single sample in a study of T cell responses to AZD1222 COVID-19 vaccine. Profiled with immunoSEQ multiplex PCR; TCRdb holds only in-frame clones, not every one. Of 90,000 to 150,000 clones in the sample, roughly 90% are singletons; the top ten hold roughly 3.5%. This material consisted of peripheral blood, taken on day 0 of AZD1222 vaccination. The origin of the receptors is an adult in good health. CDR3s include the opening cysteine and the closing phenylalanine or tryptophan. D genes are given only for firm matches. Clone size is not always given. Where it is, it says once, few, many or a class for expanded clones.

j_call cdr3_length v_call clone_size d_call cdr3_nt cdr3_aa
TRBJ2-2 15 TRBV5-1 . . TGCGCCAGCAGCTTCGAAGGGCCTCACACCGGGGAGCTGTTTTTT CASSFEGPHTGELFF
TRBJ1-1 13 TRBV5-1 . . TGCGCCAGCAGCTTGGACAGTCACACTGAAGCTTTCTTT CASSLDSHTEAFF
TRBJ1-1 13 TRBV29-1 few . TGCAGCGTCGGGAAAACAGGGAGCACTGAAGCTTTCTTT CSVGKTGSTEAFF
TRBJ1-2 14 TRBV5-1 . TRBD1 TGCGCCAGCTTCTCCGGGACAGGGACTTATGGCTACACCTTC CASFSGTGTYGYTF
TRBJ2-5 15 TRBV5-4 once TRBD1 TGTGCCAGCAGCGCCCGACAGGGGGCAGGGGAGACCCAGTACTTC CASSARQGAGETQYF
TRBJ1-1 12 TRBV6-5 . . TGTGCCAGCAGGGGAGGGAACACTGAAGCTTTCTTT CASRGGNTEAFF
TRBJ1-4 16 TRBV7-3 . TRBD1 TGTGCCAGCAGCTTCCCAACGACAGGGGCATTGGAAAAACTGTTTTTT CASSFPTTGALEKLFF
TRBJ2-6 17 TRBV11-2 once . TGTGCCAGCAGCTTAGACCTACAGGGTTCTGGGGCCAACGTCCTGACTTTC CASSLDLQGSGANVLTF
TRBJ1-2 16 TRBV4-2 . TRBD1 TGTGCCAGCAGCCAAGTTTTTACGCAGGGGGCTTACGGCTACACCTTC CASSQVFTQGAYGYTF
TRBJ2-1 14 TRBV19 . . TGTGCCAGTAGTACGGCGGACCACTACAATGAGCAGTTCTTC CASSTADHYNEQFF
TRBJ2-5 13 TRBV19 . . TGTGCCAGTAGTCCCCGTAGGCAAGAGACCCAGTACTTC CASSPRRQETQYF
TRBJ2-5 11 TRBV6-5 . TRBD1 TGTGCCAGCATCAGGGGGGAGACCCAGTACTTC CASIRGETQYF
TRBJ2-5 16 TRBV18 . TRBD1 TGTGCCAGCTCACCCGGGACAGGGCCGATTTTGGAGACCCAGTACTTC CASSPGTGPILETQYF
TRBJ1-2 11 TRBV19 . . TGTGCCAGTATATCGGGGTATGGCTACACCTTC CASISGYGYTF
TRBJ1-2 15 TRBV25-1 few . TGTGCCAGCAGTGATCAGGGGAATGGTAACTATGGCTACACCTTC CASSDQGNGNYGYTF
TRBJ1-1 12 TRBV5-4 . . TGTGCCAGCAGCCCTTACCTGGGTGAAGCTTTCTTT CASSPYLGEAFF
TRBJ1-1 12 TRBV18 . . TGTGCCAGCTCACCACCTCAACTCGAAGCTTTCTTT CASSPPQLEAFF
TRBJ1-4 14 TRBV7-2 . . TGTGCCAGCAGTTACAGTGCAACTAATGAAAAACTGTTTTTT CASSYSATNEKLFF
TRBJ2-7 13 TRBV11-3 . TRBD1 TGTGCCAGCAGCCGGGACAGCTCCTACGAGCAGTACTTC CASSRDSSYEQYF
TRBJ1-2 14 TRBV7-9 . . TGTGCCAGCAGCTTGTCTGGCGTAAACTATGGCTACACCTTC CASSLSGVNYGYTF
TRBJ2-3 13 TRBV7-3 . TRBD1 TGTGCCAGCAGCTTAAGTCCCAGGGGGCTGTCGTATTTT CASSLSPRGLSYF
TRBJ2-5 15 TRBV6-1 . . TGTGCCAGCAGCGAAGGAACTAGGGCAAAAGAGACCCAGTACTTC CASSEGTRAKETQYF
TRBJ2-1 16 TRBV4-2 few TRBD2 TGTGCCAGCAGTTCAGGCGGGGGTGGAGCCTACAATGAGCAGTTCTTC CASSSGGGGAYNEQFF
TRBJ2-1 15 TRBV6-1 . . TGTGCCAGCAGTGATTGGACGGGTCTCTACAATGAGCAGTTCTTC CASSDWTGLYNEQFF
TRBJ2-5 15 TRBV11-1 . . TGTGCCAGCAGCCCGGGCGCGGGGGCGGGAGAGACCCAGTACTTC CASSPGAGAGETQYF
TRBJ1-1 15 TRBV6-6 few . TGTGCCAGCAGCTCCCATTTGGGGGGTCGGACTGAAGCTTTCTTT CASSSHLGGRTEAFF
TRBJ2-7 14 TRBV19 once . TGTGCCAGTAGGGAGAGAGGGGTCTCCTACGAGCAGTACTTC CASRERGVSYEQYF
TRBJ2-7 12 TRBV29-1 . . TGCAGCGTTTACTCAGGGACCTACGAGCAGTACTTC CSVYSGTYEQYF
TRBJ2-5 14 TRBV5-1 . . TGCGCCAGCAGCTCGGGACTGGTCCAAGAGACCCAGTACTTC CASSSGLVQETQYF
TRBJ2-3 13 TRBV7-8 . TRBD1 TGTGCCAGCAGCCGAGACAGGGCAGATACGCAGTATTTT CASSRDRADTQYF
TRBJ2-7 14 TRBV6-5 . . TGTGCCAGCAGTTACGCCAGGGGATCCTACGAGCAGTACTTC CASSYARGSYEQYF
TRBJ2-7 14 TRBV14 . . TGTGCCAGCAGCCAATCCCTAGGGGGTTACGAGCAGTACTTC CASSQSLGGYEQYF
TRBJ1-3 15 TRBV5-1 . . TGCGCCAGCAGCCCGGAGGTTTTGGCTGGAAACACCATATATTTT CASSPEVLAGNTIYF
TRBJ1-2 13 TRBV5-1 . TRBD1 TGCGCCAGCAGCTCCGGACAGGGTGATGGCTACACCTTC CASSSGQGDGYTF
TRBJ1-6 15 TRBV6-5 . TRBD1 TGTGCCAGCAGTTACTCGACAGGGGGCGGGTCACCCCTCCACTTT CASSYSTGGGSPLHF
TRBJ1-1 15 TRBV7-9 . . TGTGCCAGCAGCCATCCCCCAGGGATGAACACTGAAGCTTTCTTT CASSHPPGMNTEAFF
TRBJ2-7 15 TRBV7-6 . TRBD2 TGTGCCAGCAGCTTAGAGACTAGCGGACAAACAGGCCAGTACTTC CASSLETSGQTGQYF
TRBJ1-2 16 TRBV18 . . TGTGCCAGCTCACCAGTGCGGGGGAAGGGGCGCGATGGCTACACCTTC CASSPVRGKGRDGYTF
TRBJ2-4 16 TRBV7-8 once TRBD1 TGTGCCAGCAGCAATCGGACAGGGGGCGCGAGAGACATTCAGTACTTC CASSNRTGGARDIQYF
TRBJ2-6 14 TRBV6-4 . . TGTGCCAGCAGTGCTGTAGCTGGGGCCAACGTCCTGACTTTC CASSAVAGANVLTF
TRBJ1-2 11 TRBV2 . TRBD1 TGTGCCAGTGGACAGGGCTATGGCTACACCTTC CASGQGYGYTF
TRBJ2-2 19 TRBV14 many TRBD2 TGTGCCAGCAGCCAAGATCTGGGTAGCGGGGGGTCGAACACCGGGGAGCTGTTTTTT CASSQDLGSGGSNTGELFF
TRBJ1-4 16 TRBV3-1/TRBV3-2 . . TGTGCCAGCAGCCAAGAATTGGGAGGTCGGGGGGAAAAACTGTTTTTT CASSQELGGRGEKLFF
TRBJ1-5 13 TRBV6-5 . . TGTGCCAGCACGGTTAGGTCAAATCAGCCCCAGCATTTT CASTVRSNQPQHF
TRBJ1-1 14 TRBV5-1 . . TGCGCCAGCAGCTTGTATGCAGGCAACTCTGAAGCTTTCTTT CASSLYAGNSEAFF
TRBJ2-2 11 TRBV5-4 . . TGTGCCACTAGGGGCCTCGGGGAGCTGTTTTTT CATRGLGELFF
TRBJ1-1 13 TRBV6-5 . . TGTGCCAGCTTTCGGGTTGTTGCCACTGAAGCTTTCTTT CASFRVVATEAFF
TRBJ2-1 13 TRBV7-2 . . TGTGCCAGCAGCTTAGTGTTGGCGAATGAGCAGTTCTTC CASSLVLANEQFF
TRBJ2-1 15 TRBV9 . TRBD2 TGTGCCAGCAGCCTACTTAGCGGGGAATACAATGAGCAGTTCTTC CASSLLSGEYNEQFF
TRBJ2-3 11 TRBV10-3 few . TGTGCCACCCTGACCGGGGATACGCAGTATTTT CATLTGDTQYF
TRBJ2-2 13 TRBV10-3 . . TGTGCCATCAGTGAGTCTCCCGCCAGGGAGCTGTTTTTT CAISESPARELFF
TRBJ1-1 13 TRBV6-5 . . TGTGCCAGCAGTAGGGGGGGGAACACTGAAGCTTTCTTT CASSRGGNTEAFF
TRBJ2-3 16 TRBV21-1 . . TGTGCCAGCAGCCCAACCGGGAGGGCAGGGACTGATACGCAGTATTTT CASSPTGRAGTDTQYF
TRBJ1-1 15 TRBV19 once TRBD1 TGTGCCAGTAGTACACTAGGGACAGGAGGCGCTGAAGCTTTCTTT CASSTLGTGGAEAFF
TRBJ1-2 18 TRBV7-2 . . TGTGCCAGCAGCTCTCCCGGGGGCCTTATCAAAGAGCTCTATGGCTACACCTTC CASSSPGGLIKELYGYTF
TRBJ2-3 16 TRBV19 . TRBD2 TGTGCCAGTAGTAACTTAGCGGGGGGTGACAGAGTTACGCAGTATTTT CASSNLAGGDRVTQYF